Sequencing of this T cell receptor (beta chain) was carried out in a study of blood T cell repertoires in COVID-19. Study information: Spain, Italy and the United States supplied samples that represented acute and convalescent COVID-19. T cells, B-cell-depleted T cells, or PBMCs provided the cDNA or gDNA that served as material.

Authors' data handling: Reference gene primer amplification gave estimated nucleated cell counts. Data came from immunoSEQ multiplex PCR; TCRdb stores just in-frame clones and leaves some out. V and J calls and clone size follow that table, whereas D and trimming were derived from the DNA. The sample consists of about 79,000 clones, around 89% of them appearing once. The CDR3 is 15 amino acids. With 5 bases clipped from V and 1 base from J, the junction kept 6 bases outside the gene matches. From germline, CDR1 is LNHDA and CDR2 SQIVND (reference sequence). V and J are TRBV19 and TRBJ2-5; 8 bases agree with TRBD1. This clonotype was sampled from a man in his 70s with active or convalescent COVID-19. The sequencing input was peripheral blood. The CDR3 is CASSVGQVRQETQYF. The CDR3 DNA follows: TGTGCCAGTAGTGTGGGACAGGTACGCCAAGAGACCCAGTACTTC.